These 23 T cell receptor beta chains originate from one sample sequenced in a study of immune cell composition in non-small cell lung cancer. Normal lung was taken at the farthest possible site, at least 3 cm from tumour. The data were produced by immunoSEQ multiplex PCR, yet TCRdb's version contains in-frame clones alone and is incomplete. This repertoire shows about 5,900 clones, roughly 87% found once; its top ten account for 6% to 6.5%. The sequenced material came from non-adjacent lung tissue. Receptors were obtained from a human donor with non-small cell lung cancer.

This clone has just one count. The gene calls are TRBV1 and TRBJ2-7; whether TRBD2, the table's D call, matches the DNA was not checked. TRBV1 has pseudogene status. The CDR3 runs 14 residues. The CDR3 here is CTSSQLARAYEQYF. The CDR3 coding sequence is TGCACCAGCAGCCAATTAGCGAGAGCCTACGAGCAGTACTTC.

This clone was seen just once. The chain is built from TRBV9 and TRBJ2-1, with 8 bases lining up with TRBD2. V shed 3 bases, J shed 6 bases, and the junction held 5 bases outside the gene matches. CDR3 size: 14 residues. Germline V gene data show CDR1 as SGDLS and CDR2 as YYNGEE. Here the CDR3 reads CASSGPGLVNEQFF. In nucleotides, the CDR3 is TGTGCCAGCAGCGGACCGGGACTAGTCAATGAGCAGTTCTTC.

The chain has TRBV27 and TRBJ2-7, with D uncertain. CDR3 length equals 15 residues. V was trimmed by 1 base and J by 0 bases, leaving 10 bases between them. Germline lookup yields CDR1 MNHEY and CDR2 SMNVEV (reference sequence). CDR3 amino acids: CASSLYRLSSYEQYF. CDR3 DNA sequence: TGTGCCAGCAGTTTATACCGACTGAGCTCCTACGAGCAGTACTTC.

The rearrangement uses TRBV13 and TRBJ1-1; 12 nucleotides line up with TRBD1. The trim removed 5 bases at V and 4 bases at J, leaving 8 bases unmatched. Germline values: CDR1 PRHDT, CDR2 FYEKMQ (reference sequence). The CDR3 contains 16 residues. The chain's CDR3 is CASSNTGTGGVTEAFF. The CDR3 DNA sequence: TGTGCCAGCAGCAATACCGGGACAGGGGGCGTCACTGAAGCTTTCTTT.

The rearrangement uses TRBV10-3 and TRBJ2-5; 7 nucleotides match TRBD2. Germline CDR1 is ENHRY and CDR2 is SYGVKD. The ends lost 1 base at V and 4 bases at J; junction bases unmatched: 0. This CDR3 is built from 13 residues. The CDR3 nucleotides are TGTGCCATCAGTGAGTGGGAGGGAGAGACCCAGTACTTC. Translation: CAISEWEGETQYF.

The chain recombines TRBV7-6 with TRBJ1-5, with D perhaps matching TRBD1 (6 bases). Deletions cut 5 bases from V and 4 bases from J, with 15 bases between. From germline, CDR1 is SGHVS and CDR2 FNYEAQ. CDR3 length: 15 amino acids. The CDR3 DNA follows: TGTGCCAGCAGCGCCGACGGACAGAAAAATCAGCCCCAGCATTTT. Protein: CASSADGQKNQPQHF.

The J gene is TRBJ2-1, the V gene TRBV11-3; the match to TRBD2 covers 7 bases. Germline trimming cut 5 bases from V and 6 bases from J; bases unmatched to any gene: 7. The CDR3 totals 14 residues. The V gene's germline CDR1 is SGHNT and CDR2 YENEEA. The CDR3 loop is CASSEAGPLNEQFF. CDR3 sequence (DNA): TGTGCCAGCAGCGAAGCGGGGCCTCTCAATGAGCAGTTCTTC. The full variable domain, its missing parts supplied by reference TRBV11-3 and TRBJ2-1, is EAGVVQSPRYKIIEKKQPVAFWCNPISGHNTLYWYLQNLGQGPELLIRYENEEAVDDSQLPKDRFSAERLKGVDSTLKIQPAELGDSAVYLCASSEAGPLNEQFFGPGTRLTVL.

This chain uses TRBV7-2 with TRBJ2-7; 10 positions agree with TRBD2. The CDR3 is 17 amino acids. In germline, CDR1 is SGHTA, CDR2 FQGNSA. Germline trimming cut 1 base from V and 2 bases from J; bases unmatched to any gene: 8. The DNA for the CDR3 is TGTGCCAGCAGCTTAGAAGCTAGCGGGAGTCGGACCTACGAGCAGTACTTC. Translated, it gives CASSLEASGSRTYEQYF.

The CDR3 here is CASSLASSNQPQHF. CDR3 DNA: TGTGCCAGCAGCTTAGCGAGCAGCAATCAGCCCCAGCATTTT. The J gene is TRBJ1-5, the V gene TRBV7-2; no firm D call. The V end was cut by 0 bases, the J end by 1 base, with 4 bases between. Per the germline V gene, CDR1 is SGHTA and CDR2 is FQGNSA. The CDR3 length is 14 residues.

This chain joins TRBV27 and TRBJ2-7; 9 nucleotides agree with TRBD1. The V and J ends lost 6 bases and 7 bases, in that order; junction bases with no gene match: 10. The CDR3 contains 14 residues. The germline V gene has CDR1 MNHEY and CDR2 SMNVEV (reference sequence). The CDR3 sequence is CASRAPGQGSEQYF. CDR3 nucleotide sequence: TGTGCCAGCAGGGCCCCGGGACAGGGTTCTGAGCAGTACTTC.

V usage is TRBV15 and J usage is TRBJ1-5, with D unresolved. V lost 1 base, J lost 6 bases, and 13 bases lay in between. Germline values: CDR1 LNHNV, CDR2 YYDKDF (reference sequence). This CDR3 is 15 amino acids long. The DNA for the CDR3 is TGTGCCACCAGCAGAGGTGATGCAGGAATTCAGCCCCAGCATTTT. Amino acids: CATSRGDAGIQPQHF.

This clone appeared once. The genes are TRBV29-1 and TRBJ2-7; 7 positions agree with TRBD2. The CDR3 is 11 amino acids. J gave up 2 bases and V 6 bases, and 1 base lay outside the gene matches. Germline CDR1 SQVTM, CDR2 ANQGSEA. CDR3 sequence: CSVGTTYEQYF. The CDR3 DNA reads TGCAGCGTAGGGACTACCTACGAGCAGTACTTC.

The CDR3 DNA is TGCAGCGTGGCGTCACAGGGGATCGGGTACGAGCAGTACTTC. Translated: CSVASQGIGYEQYF. V usage is TRBV29-1 and J usage is TRBJ2-7; 7 bases fit TRBD1. The CDR3 consists of 14 residues. The germline V gene encodes CDR1 SQVTM and CDR2 ANQGSEA. The V segment lost 6 bases and the J segment 4 bases; nucleotides outside the gene matches: 12.

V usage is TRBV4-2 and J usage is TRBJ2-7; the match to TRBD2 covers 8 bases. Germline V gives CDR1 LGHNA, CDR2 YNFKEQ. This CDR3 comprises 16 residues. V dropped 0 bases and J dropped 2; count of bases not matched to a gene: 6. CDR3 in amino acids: CASSQERAGDTYEQYF. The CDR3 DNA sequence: TGTGCCAGCAGCCAAGAGAGAGCGGGAGATACCTACGAGCAGTACTTC.

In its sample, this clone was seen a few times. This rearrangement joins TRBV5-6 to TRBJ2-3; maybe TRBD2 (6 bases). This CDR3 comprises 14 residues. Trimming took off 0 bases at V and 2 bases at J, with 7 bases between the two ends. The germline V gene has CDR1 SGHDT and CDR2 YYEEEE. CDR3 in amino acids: CASSLGTITDTQYF. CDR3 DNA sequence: TGTGCCAGCAGCTTGGGGACTATCACAGATACGCAGTATTTT.

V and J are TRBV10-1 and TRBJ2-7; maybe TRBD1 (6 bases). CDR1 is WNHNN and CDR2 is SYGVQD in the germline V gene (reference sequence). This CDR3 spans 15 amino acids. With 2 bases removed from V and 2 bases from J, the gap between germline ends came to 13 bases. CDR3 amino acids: CASSEGQGSTYEQYF. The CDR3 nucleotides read TGCGCCAGCAGTGAGGGCCAGGGGTCGACCTACGAGCAGTACTTC.

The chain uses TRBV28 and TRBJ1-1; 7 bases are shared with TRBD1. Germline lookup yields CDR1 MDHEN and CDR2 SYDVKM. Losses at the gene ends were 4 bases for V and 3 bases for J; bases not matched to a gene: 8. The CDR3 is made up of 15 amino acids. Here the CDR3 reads CASSSTGEIDTEAFF. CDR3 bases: TGTGCCAGCAGTTCTACAGGGGAGATTGACACTGAAGCTTTCTTT.

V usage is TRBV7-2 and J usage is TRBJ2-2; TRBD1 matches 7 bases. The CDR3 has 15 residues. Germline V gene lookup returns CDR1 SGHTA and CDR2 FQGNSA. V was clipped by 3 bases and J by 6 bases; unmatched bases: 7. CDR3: CASSFWTGTPGELFF. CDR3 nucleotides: TGTGCCAGCAGCTTTTGGACAGGCACCCCCGGGGAGCTGTTTTTT.

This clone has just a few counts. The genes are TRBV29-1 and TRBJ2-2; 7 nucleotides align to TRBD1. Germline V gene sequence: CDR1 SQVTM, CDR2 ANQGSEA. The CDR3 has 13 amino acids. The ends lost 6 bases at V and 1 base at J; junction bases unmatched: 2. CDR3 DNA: TGCAGCGTCCAGGGGGTGAACACCGGGGAGCTGTTTTTT. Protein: CSVQGVNTGELFF.

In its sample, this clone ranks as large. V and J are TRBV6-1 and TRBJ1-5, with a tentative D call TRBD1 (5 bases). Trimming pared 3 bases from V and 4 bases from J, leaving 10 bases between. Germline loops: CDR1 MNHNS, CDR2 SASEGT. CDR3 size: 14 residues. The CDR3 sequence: CASSEAGWNQPQHF. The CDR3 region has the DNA TGTGCCAGCAGTGAGGCAGGGTGGAATCAGCCCCAGCATTTT.

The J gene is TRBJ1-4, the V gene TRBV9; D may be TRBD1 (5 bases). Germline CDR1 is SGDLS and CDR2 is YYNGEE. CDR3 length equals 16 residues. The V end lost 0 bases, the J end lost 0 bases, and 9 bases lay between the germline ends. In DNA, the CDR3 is TGTGCCAGCAGCGTAGCAGGACAACCAACTAATGAAAAACTGTTTTTT. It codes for CASSVAGQPTNEKLFF.

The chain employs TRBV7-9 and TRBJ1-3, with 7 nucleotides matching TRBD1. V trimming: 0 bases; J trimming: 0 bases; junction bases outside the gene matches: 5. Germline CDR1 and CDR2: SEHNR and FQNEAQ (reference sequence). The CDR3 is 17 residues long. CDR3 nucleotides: TGTGCCAGCAGCTTAGCGCGGGACAGCAACTCTGGAAACACCATATATTTT. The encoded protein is CASSLARDSNSGNTIYF.

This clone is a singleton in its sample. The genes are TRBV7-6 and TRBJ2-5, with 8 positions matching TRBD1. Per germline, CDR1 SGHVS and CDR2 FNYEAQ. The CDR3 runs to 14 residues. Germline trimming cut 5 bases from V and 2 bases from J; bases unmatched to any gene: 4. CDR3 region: CASSRRTGQETQYF. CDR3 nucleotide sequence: TGTGCCAGCAGCCGTAGGACAGGGCAAGAGACCCAGTACTTC.